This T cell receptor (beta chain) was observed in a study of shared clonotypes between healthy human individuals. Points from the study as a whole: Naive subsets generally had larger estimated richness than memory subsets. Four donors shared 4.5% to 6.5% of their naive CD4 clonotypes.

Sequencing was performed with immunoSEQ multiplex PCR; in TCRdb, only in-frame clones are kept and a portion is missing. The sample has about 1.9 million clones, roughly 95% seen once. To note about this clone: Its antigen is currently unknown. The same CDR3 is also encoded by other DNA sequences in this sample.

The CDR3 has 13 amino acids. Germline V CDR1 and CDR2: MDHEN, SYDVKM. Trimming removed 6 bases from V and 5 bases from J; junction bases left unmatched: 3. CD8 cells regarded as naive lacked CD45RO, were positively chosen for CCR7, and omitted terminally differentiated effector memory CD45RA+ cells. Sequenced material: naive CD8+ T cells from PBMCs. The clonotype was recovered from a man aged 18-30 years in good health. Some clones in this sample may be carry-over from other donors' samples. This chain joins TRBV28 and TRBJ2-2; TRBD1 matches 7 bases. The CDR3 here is CASRLQGTGELFF. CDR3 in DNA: TGTGCCAGCAGACTACAGGGGACCGGGGAGCTGTTTTTT. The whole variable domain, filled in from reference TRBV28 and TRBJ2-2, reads DVKVTQSSRYLVKRTGEKVFLECVQDMDHENMFWYRQDPGLGLRLIYFSYDVKMKEKGDIPEGYSVSREKKERFSLILESASTNQTSMYLCASRLQGTGELFFGEGSRLTVL.